Listed here are 6 T cell receptor beta chains from one sample, sequenced in a study of blood T cell repertoires in COVID-19. TCRdb's copy holds only in-frame clones and misses some; the assay was immunoSEQ multiplex PCR. The table has about 260,000 clones, around nine tenths seen once. The source material was peripheral blood. The receptor source for this set is a woman aged 70-85 years with COVID-19, enrolled during active disease.

The chain joins TRBV29-1 to TRBJ2-3, with D possibly TRBD2 on 6 matching bases. The CDR3 is 13 amino acids. Trimming took 6 bases from V and 5 from J, leaving 15 bases between them. In germline, CDR1 is SQVTM, CDR2 ANQGSEA. CDR3 loop: CSVGGPQGDTQYF. The CDR3 DNA sequence: TGCAGCGTGGGGGGACCCCAGGGAGATACGCAGTATTTT.

This clone was detected only once. The chain joins TRBV20-1 to TRBJ1-3, with unresolved D. The V end lost 3 bases, the J end lost 0 bases, and 15 bases lay between the germline ends. The CDR3 has 16 amino acids. Germline V CDR1 and CDR2: DFQATT, SNEGSKA (reference sequence). The CDR3: CSASKLRVYSGNTIYF. DNA for the CDR3: TGCAGTGCTAGTAAGCTGAGAGTTTACTCTGGAAACACCATATATTTT.

This clone turned up a few times. This sequence joins TRBV18 and TRBJ2-1; D call uncertain. The CDR3 loop spans 14 amino acids. The germline V gene has CDR1 KGHSH and CDR2 LQKENI. With 6 bases removed from V and 1 base from J, the gap between germline ends came to 10 bases. Here the CDR3 reads CASSPLTSYNEQFF. The DNA of the CDR3 is TGTGCCAGCTCCCCCTTGACATCCTACAATGAGCAGTTCTTC.

This chain uses TRBV6-1 with TRBJ1-4; D gene ambiguous. This CDR3 is 16 amino acids long. CDR1 and CDR2 from the germline V gene are MNHNS and SASEGT. V was pared by 2 bases and J by 5 bases, with 15 bases between. The CDR3 is CASSESIGRQNEKLFF. The CDR3 region has the DNA TGTGCCAGCAGTGAAAGTATAGGGAGACAAAATGAAAAACTGTTTTTT.

The V and J genes are TRBV5-4 and TRBJ1-6; 8 bases are shared with TRBD1. The CDR3 is made up of 15 amino acids. J was trimmed by 5 bases and V by 7 bases; bases with no gene match: 8. Germline assignment: CDR1 SGHNT and CDR2 YYREEE (reference sequence). CDR3 in amino acids: CASGLQGVNNSPLHF. CDR3 nucleotide sequence: TGTGCCAGCGGGCTACAGGGGGTGAATAATTCACCCCTCCACTTT. The variable domain in full, completed from reference TRBV5-4 and TRBJ1-6, reads ETGVTQSPTHLIKTRGQQVTLRCSSQSGHNTVSWYQQALGQGPQFIFQYYREEENGRGNFPPRFSGLQFPNYSSELNVNALELDDSALYLCASGLQGVNNSPLHFGNGTRLTVT.

In DNA, the CDR3 is TGTGCCTCCAGCTTACACTCTAGCGGGATTTACAATGAGCAGTTCTTC. Residues: CASSLHSSGIYNEQFF. The V call is TRBV7-3, the J call TRBJ2-1, with TRBD2 matching 9 bases. Germline V gives CDR1 SGHTA, CDR2 FQGTGA. This CDR3 contains 16 residues. The trim removed 11 bases at V and 4 bases at J, leaving 15 bases unmatched.